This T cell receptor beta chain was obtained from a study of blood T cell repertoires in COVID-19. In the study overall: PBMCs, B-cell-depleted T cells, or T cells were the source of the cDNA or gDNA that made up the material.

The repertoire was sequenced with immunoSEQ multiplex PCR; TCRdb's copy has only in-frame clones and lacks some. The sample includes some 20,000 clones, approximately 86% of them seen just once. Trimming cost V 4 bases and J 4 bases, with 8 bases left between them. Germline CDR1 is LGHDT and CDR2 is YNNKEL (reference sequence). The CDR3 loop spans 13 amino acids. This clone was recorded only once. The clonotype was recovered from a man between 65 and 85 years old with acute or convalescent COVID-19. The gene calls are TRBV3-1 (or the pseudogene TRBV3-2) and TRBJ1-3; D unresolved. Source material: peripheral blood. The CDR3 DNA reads TGTGCCAGCAGCCCAGCGGGAGGAAACACCATATATTTT. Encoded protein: CASSPAGGNTIYF.